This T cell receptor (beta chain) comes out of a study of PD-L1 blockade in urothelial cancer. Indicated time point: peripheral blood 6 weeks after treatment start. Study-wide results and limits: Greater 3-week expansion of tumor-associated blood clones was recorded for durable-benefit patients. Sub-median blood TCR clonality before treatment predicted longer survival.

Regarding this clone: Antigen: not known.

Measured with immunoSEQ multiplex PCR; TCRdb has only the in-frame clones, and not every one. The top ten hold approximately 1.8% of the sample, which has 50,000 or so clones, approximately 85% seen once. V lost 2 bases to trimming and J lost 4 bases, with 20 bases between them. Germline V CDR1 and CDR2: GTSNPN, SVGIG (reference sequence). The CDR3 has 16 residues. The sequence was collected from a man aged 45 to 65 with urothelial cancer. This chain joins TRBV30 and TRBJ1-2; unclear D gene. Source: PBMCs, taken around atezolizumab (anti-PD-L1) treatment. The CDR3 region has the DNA TGTGCCTGGAGTAAGAACGGGCGGGGAAGTCTCTATGGCTACACCTTC. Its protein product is CAWSKNGRGSLYGYTF.